The 22 T cell receptor beta chains listed next were all sequenced from one sample in a study of blood T cell repertoires in COVID-19. The assay was immunoSEQ multiplex PCR, and TCRdb's table has in-frame clones only and misses some. The sample includes under 75,000 clones, 80% of them seen just once. Material: peripheral blood. Receptors originate from a man aged 60 to 75 with acute or convalescent COVID-19.

The chain uses TRBV27 and TRBJ1-2; 8 nucleotides align to TRBD1. The CDR3 is 15 residues long. The germline gives CDR1 MNHEY, CDR2 SMNVEV (reference sequence). After removal of 5 bases from V and 2 bases from J, the junction contained 7 bases not matched to a gene. CDR3 nucleotide sequence: TGTGCCAGCAGTGGCCCCCGGACAGGGAACTATGGCTACACCTTC. It yields the protein CASSGPRTGNYGYTF.

In DNA, the CDR3 is TGTGCCAGCAACCTAGCGGGGGGGCCGGAGACCCAGTACTTC. Amino acid sequence: CASNLAGGPETQYF. This chain connects TRBV9 to TRBJ2-5, with 12 nucleotides matching TRBD2. Germline V gene lookup returns CDR1 SGDLS and CDR2 YYNGEE. There are 14 residues in the CDR3. Losses at the gene ends were 6 bases for V and 5 bases for J; bases not matched to a gene: 5.

This sequence joins TRBV29-1 and TRBJ2-1; 9 bases map to TRBD1. CDR3 size: 13 residues. Trimming removed 6 bases from V and 7 bases from J; junction bases left unmatched: 7. Germline CDR1 SQVTM, CDR2 ANQGSEA. The CDR3 region has the DNA TGCAGCGTCCCACAGGGGGCAGGAAATGAGCAGTTCTTC. The encoded protein is CSVPQGAGNEQFF.

V usage is TRBV7-2 and J usage is TRBJ2-3, with TRBD2 matching 14 bases. The CDR3 loop spans 17 amino acids. Germline V lookup: CDR1 SGHTA, CDR2 FQGNSA. V was pared by 2 bases and J by 5 bases, with 6 bases of the junction left unmatched. CDR3 residues: CASSLSGLAGVKDTQYF. The CDR3 DNA reads TGTGCCAGCAGCTTATCGGGACTAGCGGGGGTGAAAGATACGCAGTATTTT.

The chain links TRBV28 to TRBJ2-5; 7 bases are a match to TRBD2. The CDR3 is 12 amino acids. Germline values: CDR1 MDHEN, CDR2 SYDVKM. V gave up 7 bases and J gave up 5 bases; unmatched junction bases: 4. CDR3 nucleotides: TGTGCCAGCACTACTAGCGCTGAGACCCAGTACTTC. This codes for CASTTSAETQYF.

The CDR3 coding sequence is TGTGCCAGCAGCTTAGAACTGTGGGGACTCCCCACAGATACGCAGTATTTT. This translates into CASSLELWGLPTDTQYF. The V gene is TRBV7-2, the J gene TRBJ2-3, with D possibly matching TRBD2 (6 bases). Per germline, CDR1 SGHTA and CDR2 FQGNSA. There are 17 residues in the CDR3. V was clipped by 1 base and J by 2 bases, with 16 bases between them.

The V and J genes are TRBV7-2 and TRBJ2-5, with D perhaps matching TRBD1 (6 bases). CDR3 size: 14 residues. V was trimmed by 4 bases and J by 4 bases, leaving 13 bases between them. In germline, CDR1 is SGHTA, CDR2 FQGNSA. The CDR3 region is CASSWGRGRETQYF. As DNA, the CDR3 is TGTGCCAGCAGCTGGGGCAGGGGACGAGAGACCCAGTACTTC.

V gene TRBV7-8 combines with J gene TRBJ2-7; 7 nucleotides line up with TRBD2. Germline V gives CDR1 SGHVS, CDR2 FQNEAQ. With 2 bases clipped from V and 0 bases from J, the junction kept 10 bases outside the gene matches. The CDR3 consists of 17 residues. The CDR3: CASSLILAETSSYEQYF. The CDR3 nucleotides read TGTGCCAGCAGCTTAATTCTAGCGGAGACGAGCTCCTACGAGCAGTACTTC.

This rearrangement joins TRBV30 to TRBJ2-1; 7 bases are a match to TRBD1. V gave up 4 bases and J gave up 8 bases; unmatched junction bases: 5. From germline, CDR1 is GTSNPN and CDR2 SVGIG (reference sequence). The length of the CDR3 is 12 residues. The CDR3 region has the DNA TGTGCCTGGACTACAGGGGTCTATGAGCAGTTCTTC. This encodes CAWTTGVYEQFF.

The gene calls are TRBV9 and TRBJ2-5, with TRBD1 identical over 8 bases. The CDR3 extends over 15 amino acids. The germline CDR1 and CDR2 sequences are SGDLS and YYNGEE. J gave up 1 base and V 6 bases, and 8 bases lay outside the gene matches. CDR3 protein: CASKRTGHSQETQYF. The CDR3 nucleotides are TGTGCCAGCAAGAGGACAGGGCATTCCCAAGAGACCCAGTACTTC.

The V call is TRBV28, the J call TRBJ1-2; 10 nucleotides match TRBD1. The CDR3 has 15 amino acids. Germline trimming cut 5 bases from V and 6 bases from J; bases unmatched to any gene: 9. Per the germline V gene, CDR1 is MDHEN and CDR2 is SYDVKM. CDR3 in DNA: TGTGCCAGCAGTACCTGGGGGACAGGGGTAGATGGCTACACCTTC. Protein sequence: CASSTWGTGVDGYTF.

V and J are TRBV7-6 and TRBJ2-5, with D perhaps TRBD2 (5 bases). Germline values: CDR1 SGHVS, CDR2 FNYEAQ. V lost 7 bases to trimming and J lost 4 bases, with 7 bases between them. The CDR3 length is 11 residues. Here the CDR3 reads CASKRGETQYF. CDR3 sequence (DNA): TGTGCCAGCAAACGGGGAGAGACCCAGTACTTC.

The chain has TRBV9 and TRBJ2-5; 13 bases match TRBD2. CDR1 is SGDLS, CDR2 YYNGEE, per germline. This CDR3 is 16 amino acids long. V dropped 1 base and J dropped 5; count of bases not matched to a gene: 5. Written as DNA, the CDR3 is TGTGCCAGCAGCGTAACTAGCGGGGGGGCCTGGGAGACCCAGTACTTC. Translation: CASSVTSGGAWETQYF.

This chain connects TRBV7-8 to TRBJ1-1; TRBD1 might be the D (6 bases). The CDR3 has 16 amino acids. V was clipped by 7 bases and J by 1 base, with 19 bases between them. Germline V lookup: CDR1 SGHVS, CDR2 FQNEAQ. CDR3 loop: CASIRRQDLSNTEAFF. The CDR3 DNA sequence: TGTGCCAGCATTAGGCGACAGGACCTCTCGAACACTGAAGCTTTCTTT.

This chain uses TRBV18 with TRBJ2-5; D is unclear. The CDR3 consists of 12 residues. V lost 4 bases and J lost 5, with 8 bases in between. Germline lookup yields CDR1 KGHSH and CDR2 LQKENI. CDR3 coding DNA: TGTGCCAGCTCACGGTTCGGGGAGACCCAGTACTTC. It is translated as CASSRFGETQYF.

The chain combines TRBV4-1 with TRBJ2-3; D is perhaps TRBD1 (5 bases). CDR3 size: 13 residues. V lost 5 bases to trimming and J lost 2 bases, with 8 bases between them. The germline V gene encodes CDR1 MGHRA and CDR2 YSYEKL. The CDR3 sequence: CASSKGITDTQYF. CDR3 coding DNA: TGCGCCAGCAGCAAGGGGATCACAGATACGCAGTATTTT.

The J gene is TRBJ2-7, the V gene TRBV5-3; the D is unclear. TRBV5-3 is marked as an open reading frame, function uncertain. V was clipped by 4 bases and J by 2 bases, with 22 bases between them. CDR3 size: 17 residues. For the CDR3, the DNA is TGTGCCAGAAGCCCGACGTTAATGCCTGACTCTACCTACGAGCAGTACTTC. It specifies CARSPTLMPDSTYEQYF.

The gene calls are TRBV12-3 or TRBV12-4 and TRBJ1-5; maybe TRBD1 (6 bases). Deletions cut 6 bases from V and 4 bases from J, with 10 bases between. CDR3 length: 13 residues. CDR3 region: CASSSGQNQPQHF. DNA for the CDR3: TGTGCCAGCAGCTCGGGACAAAATCAGCCCCAGCATTTT.

The V call is TRBV18, the J call TRBJ1-1; D not certain. The germline V gene encodes CDR1 KGHSH and CDR2 LQKENI. The V gene lost 3 bases and the J gene lost 0 bases, with 5 bases spanning the gap. The CDR3 has 13 amino acids. The CDR3, as DNA: TGTGCCAGCTCACCTCTTATGAACACTGAAGCTTTCTTT. Protein sequence: CASSPLMNTEAFF.

This clone was detected many times. V gene TRBV29-1 combines with J gene TRBJ2-3; D is unclear. The CDR3 has 14 residues. Germline assignment: CDR1 SQVTM and CDR2 ANQGSEA. Trimming shortened V by 6 bases and J by 2 bases, and 15 bases separated the two germline ends. This chain's CDR3 is CSVSNSLNTDTQYF. The CDR3 nucleotides read TGCAGCGTGAGTAACTCACTCAACACAGATACGCAGTATTTT.

The chain has TRBV7-8 and TRBJ1-5, with D possibly matching TRBD1 (6 bases). V shed 1 base and J shed 6 bases, with 16 bases lying between them. The germline V gene has CDR1 SGHVS and CDR2 FQNEAQ. The CDR3 sequence is 16 residues long. The CDR3, as DNA: TGTGCCAGCAGCTTAGTCGGCCAGGGGTTGAGTCAGCCCCAGCATTTT. Protein sequence: CASSLVGQGLSQPQHF.

The chain uses TRBV29-1 and TRBJ2-3; possibly TRBD2 for D (7 bases). V gave up 6 bases and J gave up 1 base, with 14 bases separating them. The CDR3 runs to 14 residues. Per the germline V gene, CDR1 is SQVTM and CDR2 is ANQGSEA. The CDR3 DNA sequence: TGCAGCGTCGGAGGGGGGGGTCGCACAGATACGCAGTATTTT. It is translated as CSVGGGGRTDTQYF.